The entry that follows covers one T cell receptor beta chain sequence. The table lists this clone with a few counts. The antigen this receptor binds is unknown. The CDR3 extends 3 residues past the end of the read, so its final part is completed from the germline J gene. These data are taken from a study of T cell clonality in common variable immunodeficiency (dated by TCRdb to the mid-2010s). V loses 7 bases, J loses 0 bases, and the germline ends lie 14 bases apart. Looking up the germline V gene yields CDR1 SGHVS and CDR2 FQNEAQ. Including the terminal cysteine and phenylalanine, the CDR3 comprises 15 residues. The DNA covers only part of the CDR3, 36 bases in frame from base 1. Diagnosis of CVID followed standard criteria, namely serum IgG, IgA and/or IgM below the normal range together with specific antibody deficiency. A total of fewer than 50 subjects (around 15 female and around 30 male; age range about 9 to 65 years, mean age about 40) were included in the CVID group. Predominantly Caucasian heritage was noted among both the CVID patients and the healthy controls. At the time of study participation, every CVID subject had been on replacement immunoglobulin therapy for at least one year. At blood collection, none of the CVID subjects was ill or on immunomodulatory or immunosuppressive medication. Heparinized peripheral whole blood samples of about 5 to 8 ml were collected from each donor. TCRbeta CDR3 repertoires were sequenced from genomic DNA of adults with common variable immune deficiency (CVID) and healthy adult controls. Diluted blood was density-centrifuged over Hypaque 1077 or Ficoll-Paque to isolate peripheral blood mononuclear cells. Genomic DNA was obtained from unsorted mononuclear cells through either Qiagen column purification or a centrifugation-based method.

For sequencing input, CVID and control samples contributed equivalent amounts of genomic DNA. For every sample, a 60 bp segment covering the rearranged TCRbeta CDR3 region was amplified and then sequenced. The immunoSEQ assay, a bias-corrected multiplex PCR with high-throughput sequencing, was employed for TCRbeta amplification. As for the original processing: Each unique nucleotide sequence was treated as a clone and annotated with V, D and J genes, copy number and frequency. Sequences were labeled productive if in frame, and non-productive if out of frame or containing stop codons. As previously described, Shannon's entropy was used to calculate clonality. The predicted amino acid sequences of productive clones were used to derive mean CDR3 Kyte-Doolittle hydropathy. Scaled V gene usage was hierarchically clustered using Manhattan distance and complete linkage with the R hclust function. Clone sharing by CDR3 amino acid sequence was assessed by resampling 12 repertoires per group over 100 rounds. The repertoires were screened for around 70 published EBV-specific TCRbeta sequences and 200 to 250 published CMV-specific TCRbeta sequences. Analysis left out a couple of CVID samples that produced under 10,000 sequences, so fewer than 55 CVID repertoires remained. The table was pulled from immuneACCESS by TCRdb, which kept in-frame rearrangements only. Such tables lose some clones; where checked, under half of the loss comes from unresolved V genes, and the rest has no known cause. The V and J calls and clone size come from that table; D and trimming were worked out from the DNA. For this sample, tens of thousands of clones are listed, none of them singletons. Clones ranked in the top ten supply less than 7% of the sample.

Study-wide conclusions, independent of this receptor: Patient heterogeneity within the CVID cohort put limits on correlating repertoire features with clinical complications. TCRbeta clonality was higher in CVID subjects than in healthy controls (t-test p = 0.018), and the increase was most characteristic of about a third of subjects. CVID TCRbeta sequences reportedly showed fewer deletions and N-nucleotide insertions and lacked highly modified clones with 13 or more V deletions. It was noted by the authors that sequencing of the repertoires of T cell subpopulations would be needed to clarify the cause of the increased clonality in CVID. Fewer TCRbeta clones were shared among CVID subjects than among healthy controls (p < 0.0001). Despite equal DNA input, controls averaged roughly 80,000 unique sequences per sample versus about 31,547 in CVID samples.

This receptor was obtained from a human donor with common variable immunodeficiency. This receptor chain uses TRBV7-8 and TRBJ2-3; the D gene could be either TRBD1 or TRBD2, each agreeing at 6 bases. The sample consisted of peripheral blood mononuclear cells. Incomplete CDR3 DNA: TGTGCCAGCAACCTCGGAGGGGGAAGCACAGATACG. Its product reads: CASNLGGGSTDT. In full, the CDR3 is CASNLGGGSTDTQYF. Outside the CDR3, residues come from the reference TRBV7-8 and TRBJ2-3 proteins, so the full variable domain is: GAGVSQSPRYKVAKRGQDVALRCDPISGHVSLFWYQQALGQGPEFLTYFQNEAQLDKSGLPSDRFFAERPEGSVSTLKIQRTQQEDSAVYLCASNLGGGSTDTQYFGPGTRLTVL.